These 11 T cell receptor beta chains were all obtained from the same sample, sequenced in a study of blood T cells in healthy people across ages. Combining a sample-barcoded 5' primer with a J-beta primer mix, a second PCR ran for about 6 to 11 cycles. TCRdb redid the calling of the 5' RACE reads with MiXCR, one entry per CDR3 protein. The sample records 750,000 to 1,000,000 distinct CDR3 sequences, 25% to 35% being singletons. These same data were also listed under a study on T cells of mothers and their children.

Sequencing used blood. These receptors were taken from a woman aged 40 to 55 in good health.

This clonotype has more than one count but fewer than ten. This clone may be a read error of a much larger clone one base away. The rearrangement uses TRBV20-1 and TRBJ2-4, with D unresolved. V lost 3 bases and J 13 bases, leaving 16 bases between the germline ends. The germline V gene has CDR1 DFQATT and CDR2 SNEGSKA (reference sequence). This CDR3 contains 12 residues. CDR3 nucleotide sequence: TGCAGTGCTAGGGGAATCAACAATGAGCAGTACTTC. Its protein is CSARGINNEQYF.

V and J are TRBV4-2 and TRBJ2-6; D remains unclear. The CDR3 runs 17 residues. V lost 0 bases and J lost 0, with 9 bases in between. From germline, CDR1 is LGHNA and CDR2 YNFKEQ. The CDR3 DNA is TGTGCCAGCAGCCAAGATCCCCCAGCCTCTGGGGCCAACGTCCTGACTTTC. Its protein is CASSQDPPASGANVLTF.

With regard to this clonotype: A single base separates this from a much larger clone, so it may be a read error. The chain employs TRBV27 and TRBJ2-7; 10 positions agree with TRBD2. The CDR3 contains 17 residues. The germline V gene has CDR1 MNHEY and CDR2 SMNVEV (reference sequence). In DNA form, the CDR3 reads TGTGCCAGAAGTTCAGTCCTGAGAGCGGGGGGGCCTGACGAGCAGTACTTC. Protein product: CARSSVLRAGGPDEQYF.

The V gene is TRBV20-1, the J gene TRBJ2-7; no clear D gene. V lost 0 bases and J 4 bases, leaving 10 bases between the germline ends. Germline V lookup: CDR1 DFQATT, CDR2 SNEGSKA (reference sequence). The CDR3 covers 13 residues. CDR3 residues: CSARDFEEYEQYF. The DNA for the CDR3 is TGCAGTGCTAGAGATTTTGAGGAGTACGAGCAGTACTTC.

This clonotype occurred a few times. The chain joins TRBV21-1 to TRBJ2-4; TRBD1 is the table's D call, not checked against the DNA. TRBV21-1 is a listed pseudogene. This CDR3 is built from 21 residues. CDR3 region: CASSKALTGTGDRGAKNIQYF. CDR3 in DNA: TGTGCCAGCAGCAAAGCGTTGACGGGGACCGGGGACCGAGGAGCCAAAAACATTCAGTACTTC.

Only a few counts were recorded for this clonotype. CDR3 sequence: CASSLAGTEDNEQFF. Here the CDR3 DNA reads TGCGCCAGCAGCTTGGCCGGGACAGAGGACAATGAGCAGTTCTTC. The V call is TRBV5-1, the J call TRBJ2-1, with 7 bases aligning to TRBD1. V shed 0 bases and J 5 bases; nucleotides not matched to a gene: 5. CDR3 length: 15 amino acids. Germline values: CDR1 SGHRS, CDR2 YFSETQ.

CDR3 in amino acids: CASGKRLSGGLSYEQYF. The CDR3 nucleotides are TGTGCCAGCGGAAAAAGATTATCCGGGGGCCTCTCCTACGAGCAGTACTTC. The chain combines TRBV7-8 with TRBJ2-7; D possibly matches TRBD1 or TRBD2 (6 bases each). V lost 8 bases and J 0 bases, leaving 23 bases between the germline ends. Germline CDR1 and CDR2: SGHVS and FQNEAQ. CDR3 length: 17 residues. Full variable domain (rest looked up from reference TRBV7-8 and TRBJ2-7): GAGVSQSPRYKVAKRGQDVALRCDPISGHVSLFWYQQALGQGPEFLTYFQNEAQLDKSGLPSDRFFAERPEGSVSTLKIQRTQQEDSAVYLCASGKRLSGGLSYEQYFGPGTRLTVT.

The J gene is TRBJ2-1, the V gene TRBV6-2 or TRBV6-3; maybe TRBD2 (5 bases). Germline loops: CDR1 MNHEY, CDR2 SVGEGT. The CDR3 runs 13 residues. Trimming stripped 3 bases from V and 5 bases from J, with 8 bases between. The CDR3 DNA sequence: TGTGCCAGCAGTTATACGGGGAACAATGAGCAGTTCTTC. Its protein is CASSYTGNNEQFF.

J is TRBJ2-7 and V is TRBV5-1; 12 nucleotides line up with TRBD2. The CDR3 consists of 16 residues. V shed 0 bases and J 6 bases; nucleotides not matched to a gene: 7. Looked up from germline, CDR1 is SGHRS and CDR2 is YFSETQ. The CDR3 coding sequence is TGCGCCAGCAGCTTGGGGACTAGCGGGGACCCCTGCGAGCAGTACTTC. Translated, it gives CASSLGTSGDPCEQYF. The full variable domain, rest sourced from reference TRBV5-1 and TRBJ2-7, is KAGVTQTPRYLIKTRGQQVTLSCSPISGHRSVSWYQQTPGQGLQFLFEYFSETQRNKGNFPGRFSGRQFSNSRSEMNVSTLELGDSALYLCASSLGTSGDPCEQYFGPGTRLTVT.

This clonotype was seen a few times. The genes are TRBV7-9 and TRBJ2-2; D unresolved. From germline, CDR1 is SEHNR and CDR2 FQNEAQ (reference sequence). The CDR3 covers 14 residues. Deletions cut 4 bases from V and 4 bases from J, with 10 bases between. CDR3 nucleotides: TGTGCCAGCAGCTCCGCTTCATTCACCGGGGAGCTGTTTTTT. Translating gives CASSSASFTGELFF.

This clonotype was counted ten times or more. V usage is TRBV7-9 and J usage is TRBJ2-5, with unresolved D. Germline CDR1 and CDR2: SEHNR and FQNEAQ (reference sequence). The V and J ends lost 5 bases and 4 bases respectively, with 8 bases between them. The CDR3 runs to 12 residues. The CDR3 DNA is TGTGCCAGCAGCCGACCCCCAGAGACCCAGTACTTC. Amino acid sequence: CASSRPPETQYF. Filled out from reference TRBV7-9 and TRBJ2-5, the complete variable domain reads DTGVSQNPRHKITKRGQNVTFRCDPISEHNRLYWYRQTLGQGPEFLTYFQNEAQLEKSRLLSDRFSAERPKGSFSTLEIQRTEQGDSAMYLCASSRPPETQYFGPGTRLLVL.